The present T cell receptor (beta chain) was sequenced within a study of T cell responses to AZD1222 COVID-19 vaccine. Overall study results and limits: Spike-wide vaccine-associated CD4 TCRs dominated at 160-218 and 743-854. No repertoire was sampled before or during the peak T cell response, only after it.

Points on this clone: Its antigen remains unidentified.

This table comes from immunoSEQ multiplex PCR, and its TCRdb copy is limited to in-frame clones, with some not included. This table has roughly 140,000 clones, around nine tenths appearing once. The CDR3 has 14 amino acids. Germline-derived CDR1 and CDR2 are MNHEY and SVGAGI. Trimming left V 7 bases short and J 5 bases short, with 17 bases between. The sequence was collected from an adult in good health. The sample here was peripheral blood, taken on day 0 of MenACWY control vaccination. V gene TRBV6-5 combines with J gene TRBJ1-1; unclear D gene. The CDR3 spells CASKSRVSGTEAFF. Written as DNA, the CDR3 is TGTGCCAGCAAGTCGCGGGTTAGCGGGACTGAAGCTTTCTTT.